Listed below are T cell receptor beta chains from one sample, sequenced in a study of OX40 agonist ivuxolimab in advanced cancers. The repertoire was sequenced with immunoSEQ multiplex PCR; TCRdb's copy has only in-frame clones and lacks some. Of roughly 86,000 clones listed, 80% to 90% are singletons. The sample was CD4+ or CD8+ T cells sorted from blood, taken in a trial of the OX40 agonist ivuxolimab. These receptors were collected from an adult with an advanced solid tumor such as melanoma, head and neck, liver or kidney cancer. Both conserved end residues are part of each CDR3.

j_call v_call cdr3_aa
TRBJ1-1 TRBV11-1 CASSLGRGAPEAFF
TRBJ2-7 TRBV6-5 CASSYFSGGEQYF
TRBJ2-3 TRBV6-1 CASSEGGYTQYF
TRBJ1-2 TRBV27 CASSLSRDYGYTF
TRBJ2-7 TRBV27 CASSLSDRLSSYEQYF
TRBJ1-1 TRBV9 CASSVEGVTEAFF
TRBJ2-2 TRBV7-9 CASSQSSGRTGELFF
TRBJ2-5 TRBV20-1 CSASIIETQYF
TRBJ1-2 TRBV7-9 CASSWTGDGYTF
TRBJ1-5 TRBV6-5 CASSYVGSNQPQHF
TRBJ2-1 TRBV9 CASSVVGVAYNEQFF
TRBJ2-1 TRBV7-2 CASSRFFFGASGSNEQFF
TRBJ2-3 TRBV7-6 CASSLARGGGVDTQYF
TRBJ2-1 TRBV29-1 CSVEGEGGEQFF
TRBJ2-1 TRBV11-2 CASSRTSGSSYNEQFF
TRBJ2-1 TRBV7-8 CASSLGEYGSYNEQFF
TRBJ2-7 TRBV6-1 CASSERGPVYEQYF
TRBJ2-3 TRBV19 CASSSARGGDTQYF
TRBJ1-6 TRBV5-6 CASSLRAGVGVHSPLHF
TRBJ2-1 TRBV6-6 CASSYLGPNEQFF
TRBJ2-1 TRBV19 CASSIGNNEQFF
TRBJ1-2 TRBV11-3 CASSSRTASKGYTF
TRBJ2-7 TRBV27 CASRDEAGGPYEQYF
TRBJ2-5 TRBV7-9 CASSLGQGEVRETQYF
TRBJ2-7 TRBV6-1 CASSEVGRVYEQYF
TRBJ1-5 TRBV5-3 CASSLEGDSNQPQHF
TRBJ2-3 TRBV11-2 CASRPLGDIASTDTQYF
TRBJ1-5 TRBV6-1 CASSEFGANSNQPQHF
TRBJ2-7 TRBV15 CATSRERDGPYEQYF
TRBJ2-7 TRBV4-2 CASSQDLWGRADEQYF
TRBJ1-5 TRBV30 CAWSVQEDQPQHF
TRBJ1-5 TRBV6-1 CASVWGTDQPQHF
TRBJ2-3 TRBV28 CASSSAGVRDTQYF
TRBJ1-1 TRBV21-1 CASNPTGSLENTEAFF
TRBJ1-2 TRBV7-9 CASSLGWDKRSGYTF
TRBJ2-6 TRBV14 CASSPTWGANVLTF
TRBJ1-5 TRBV28 CASGEWSGLGNQPQHF
TRBJ2-7 TRBV6-6 CASSYMGQGYEQYF
TRBJ2-5 TRBV7-2 CASSLAGLAVQETQYF
TRBJ2-3 TRBV7-6 CASSGPDTQYF
TRBJ2-7 TRBV6-1 CASSELDAYYEQYF
TRBJ2-1 TRBV7-9 CASSKLQGVNYNEQFF
TRBJ1-3 TRBV30 CAWSEGSRRRHSGNTIYF
TRBJ2-5 TRBV9 CASSVGGKLSETQYF
TRBJ2-7 TRBV29-1 CSVGGLWAADSYEQYF
TRBJ2-2 TRBV11-3 CASSPRDTGELFF
TRBJ2-1 TRBV27 CASSLMREVFNEQFF
TRBJ1-5 TRBV4-2 CASSQDIIGGNQPQHF
TRBJ2-3 TRBV10-1 CASSDGRSTDTQYF
- TRBV9 CASSVRDRSYEQYF
TRBJ1-6 TRBV4-1 CASSPRQGILNSPLHF
TRBJ2-2 TRBV5-6 CASSLTAGRNGELFF
TRBJ2-2 TRBV5-1 CASSLEGKTNTGELFF